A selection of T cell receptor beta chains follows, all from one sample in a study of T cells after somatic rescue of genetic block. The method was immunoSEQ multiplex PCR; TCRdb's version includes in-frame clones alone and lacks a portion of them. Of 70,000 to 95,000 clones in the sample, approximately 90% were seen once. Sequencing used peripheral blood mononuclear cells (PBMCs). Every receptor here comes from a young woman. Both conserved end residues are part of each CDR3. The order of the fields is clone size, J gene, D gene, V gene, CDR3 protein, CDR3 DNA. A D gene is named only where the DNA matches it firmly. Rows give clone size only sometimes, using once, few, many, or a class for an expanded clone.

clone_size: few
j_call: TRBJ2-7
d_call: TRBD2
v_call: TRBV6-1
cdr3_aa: CASSNSGGGYEQYF
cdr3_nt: TGTGCCAGCAGCAACTCTGGGGGGGGCTACGAGCAGTACTTC

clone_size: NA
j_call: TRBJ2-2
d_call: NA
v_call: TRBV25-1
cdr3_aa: CASSGLQQVSGELFF
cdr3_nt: TGTGCCAGCAGTGGGCTCCAGCAGGTATCCGGGGAGCTGTTTTTT

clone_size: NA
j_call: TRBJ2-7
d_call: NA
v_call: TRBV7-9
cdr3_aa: CASSFRERGEQYF
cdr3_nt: TGTGCCAGCAGCTTCCGGGAAAGGGGCGAGCAGTACTTC

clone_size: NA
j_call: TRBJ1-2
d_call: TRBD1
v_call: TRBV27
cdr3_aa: CASSAPGQNGYTF
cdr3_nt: TGTGCCAGCAGTGCCCCGGGACAGAATGGCTACACCTTC

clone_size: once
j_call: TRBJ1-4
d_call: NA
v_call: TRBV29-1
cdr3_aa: CSVRRGGSQNEKLFF
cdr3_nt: TGCAGCGTGAGAAGGGGGGGCAGTCAGAATGAAAAACTGTTTTTT

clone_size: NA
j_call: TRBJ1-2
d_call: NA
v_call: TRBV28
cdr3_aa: CASSYWKGPFNYGYTF
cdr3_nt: TGTGCCAGCAGTTACTGGAAGGGACCGTTTAACTATGGCTACACCTTC

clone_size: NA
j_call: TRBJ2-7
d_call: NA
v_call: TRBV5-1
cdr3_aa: CASSQDQREQYF
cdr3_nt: TGCGCCAGTAGCCAGGACCAGCGGGAGCAGTACTTC

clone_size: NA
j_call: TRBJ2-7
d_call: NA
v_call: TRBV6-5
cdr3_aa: CASSYSVRGMSYEQYF
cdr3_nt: TGTGCCAGCAGTTACTCGGTTCGCGGGATGTCCTACGAGCAGTACTTC

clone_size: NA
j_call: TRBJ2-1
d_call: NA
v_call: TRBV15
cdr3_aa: CATSRDPTRGSSYNEQFF
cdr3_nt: TGTGCCACCAGCAGAGATCCCACTAGGGGCAGCTCCTACAATGAGCAGTTCTTC

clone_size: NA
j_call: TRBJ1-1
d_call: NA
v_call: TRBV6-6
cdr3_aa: CASSQTHGGEAFF
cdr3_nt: TGTGCCAGCAGTCAGACACACGGCGGTGAAGCTTTCTTT